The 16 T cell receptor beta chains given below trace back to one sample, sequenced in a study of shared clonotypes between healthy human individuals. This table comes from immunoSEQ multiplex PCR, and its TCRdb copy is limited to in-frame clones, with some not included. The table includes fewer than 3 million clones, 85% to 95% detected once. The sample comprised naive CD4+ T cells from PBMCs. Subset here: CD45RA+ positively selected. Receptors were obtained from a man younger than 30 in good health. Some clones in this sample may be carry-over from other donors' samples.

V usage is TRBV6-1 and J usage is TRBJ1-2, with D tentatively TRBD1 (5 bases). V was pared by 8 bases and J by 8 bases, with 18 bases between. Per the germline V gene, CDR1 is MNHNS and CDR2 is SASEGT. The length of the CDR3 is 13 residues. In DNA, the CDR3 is TGTGCCAGCCGTTTAGTTACCGGGGACGGCTACACCTTC. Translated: CASRLVTGDGYTF.

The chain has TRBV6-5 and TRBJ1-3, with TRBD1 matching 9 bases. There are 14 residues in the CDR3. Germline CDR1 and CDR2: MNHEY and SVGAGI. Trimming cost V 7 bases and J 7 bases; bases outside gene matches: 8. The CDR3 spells CASTLGQGANTIYF. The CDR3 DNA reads TGTGCCAGCACCTTGGGACAGGGAGCGAACACCATATATTTT.

The DNA for the CDR3 is TGTGCCAGTAGTATAAGCGGGTTCCTACAGCCCCAGCATTTT. It translates to CASSISGFLQPQHF. The V and J genes are TRBV19 and TRBJ1-5; the D is unclear. V lost 2 bases and J 7 bases, leaving 12 bases between the germline ends. The CDR3 is 14 residues long. CDR1 and CDR2 (germline): LNHDA, SQIVND (reference sequence).

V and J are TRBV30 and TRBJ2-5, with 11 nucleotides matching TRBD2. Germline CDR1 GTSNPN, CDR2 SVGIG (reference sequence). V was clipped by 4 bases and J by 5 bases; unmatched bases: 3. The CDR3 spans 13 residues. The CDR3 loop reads CAWTSGRHETQYF. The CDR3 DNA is TGTGCCTGGACTAGCGGGAGGCATGAGACCCAGTACTTC.

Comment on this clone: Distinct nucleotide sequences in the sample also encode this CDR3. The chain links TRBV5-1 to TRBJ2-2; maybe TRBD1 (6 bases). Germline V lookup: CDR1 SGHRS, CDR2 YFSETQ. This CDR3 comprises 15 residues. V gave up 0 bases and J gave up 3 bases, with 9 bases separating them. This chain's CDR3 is CASSLGAGDTGELFF. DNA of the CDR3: TGCGCCAGCAGCTTGGGGGCAGGGGACACCGGGGAGCTGTTTTTT.

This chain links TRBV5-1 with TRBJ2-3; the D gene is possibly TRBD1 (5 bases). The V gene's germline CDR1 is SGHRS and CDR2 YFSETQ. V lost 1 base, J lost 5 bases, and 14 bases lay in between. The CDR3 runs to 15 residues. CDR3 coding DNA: TGCGCCAGCAGCTTGATAGACAGCGACGTAGATACGCAGTATTTT. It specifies CASSLIDSDVDTQYF.

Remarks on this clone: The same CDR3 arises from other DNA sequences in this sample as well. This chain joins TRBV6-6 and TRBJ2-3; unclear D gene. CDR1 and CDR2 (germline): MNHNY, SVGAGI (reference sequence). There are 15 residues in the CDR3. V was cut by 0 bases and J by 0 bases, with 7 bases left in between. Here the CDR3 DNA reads TGTGCCAGCAGTTACTCAAGAACCAGCACAGATACGCAGTATTTT. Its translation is CASSYSRTSTDTQYF.

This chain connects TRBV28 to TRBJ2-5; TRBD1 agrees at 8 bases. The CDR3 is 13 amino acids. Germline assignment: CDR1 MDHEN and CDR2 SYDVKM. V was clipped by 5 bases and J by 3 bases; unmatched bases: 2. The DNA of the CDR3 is TGTGCCAGCAGTACAGGGGGAAAAGAGACCCAGTACTTC. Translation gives CASSTGGKETQYF.

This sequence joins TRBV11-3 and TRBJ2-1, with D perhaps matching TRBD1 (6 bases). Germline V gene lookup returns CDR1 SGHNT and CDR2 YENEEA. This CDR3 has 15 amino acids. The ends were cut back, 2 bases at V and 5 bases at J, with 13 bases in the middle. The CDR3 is CASSLLSGANNEQFF. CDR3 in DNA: TGTGCCAGCAGCTTACTCTCAGGGGCAAACAATGAGCAGTTCTTC.

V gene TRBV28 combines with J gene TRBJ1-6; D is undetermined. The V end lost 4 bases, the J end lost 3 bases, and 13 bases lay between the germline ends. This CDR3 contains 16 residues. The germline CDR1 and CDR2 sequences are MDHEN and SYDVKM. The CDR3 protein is CASSSGRLIYNSPLHF. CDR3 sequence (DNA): TGTGCCAGCAGTTCCGGACGGCTTATCTATAATTCACCCCTCCACTTT.

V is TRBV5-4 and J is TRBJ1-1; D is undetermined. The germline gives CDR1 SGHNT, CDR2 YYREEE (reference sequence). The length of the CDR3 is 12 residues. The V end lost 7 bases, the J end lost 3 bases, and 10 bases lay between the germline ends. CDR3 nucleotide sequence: TGTGCCAGCCGGCTTCGTGACACTGAAGCTTTCTTT. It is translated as CASRLRDTEAFF.

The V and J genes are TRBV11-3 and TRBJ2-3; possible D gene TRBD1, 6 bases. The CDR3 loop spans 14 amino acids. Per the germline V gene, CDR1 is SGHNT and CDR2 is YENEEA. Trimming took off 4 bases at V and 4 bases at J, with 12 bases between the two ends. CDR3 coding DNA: TGTGCCAGCAGCTCAACCGGACAGCCAGATACGCAGTATTTT. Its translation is CASSSTGQPDTQYF.

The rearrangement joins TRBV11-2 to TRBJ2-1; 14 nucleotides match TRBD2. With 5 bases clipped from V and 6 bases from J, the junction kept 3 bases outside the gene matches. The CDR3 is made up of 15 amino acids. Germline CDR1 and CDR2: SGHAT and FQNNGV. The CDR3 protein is CASSIGLAGGNEQFF. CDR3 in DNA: TGTGCCAGCAGCATCGGACTAGCGGGGGGCAATGAGCAGTTCTTC.

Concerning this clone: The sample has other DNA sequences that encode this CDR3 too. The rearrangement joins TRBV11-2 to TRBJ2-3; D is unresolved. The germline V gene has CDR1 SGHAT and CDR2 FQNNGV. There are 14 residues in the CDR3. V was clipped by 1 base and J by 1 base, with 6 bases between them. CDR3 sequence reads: CASSLGRGTDTQYF. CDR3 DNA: TGTGCCAGCAGCTTAGGGCGCGGCACAGATACGCAGTATTTT.

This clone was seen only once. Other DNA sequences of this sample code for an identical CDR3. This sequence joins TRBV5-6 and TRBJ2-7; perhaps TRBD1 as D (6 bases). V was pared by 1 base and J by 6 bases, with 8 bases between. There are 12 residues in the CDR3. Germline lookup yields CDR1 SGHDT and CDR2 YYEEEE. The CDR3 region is CASSLRRGEQYF. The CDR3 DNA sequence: TGTGCCAGCAGCTTGCGCAGGGGCGAGCAGTACTTC.

CDR3 nucleotide sequence: TGTGCCAGCAGTGTCCGGACAGGACAAAATTCACCCCTCCACTTT. Its protein is CASSVRTGQNSPLHF. The V and J genes are TRBV6-1 and TRBJ1-6, with 7 nucleotides matching TRBD1. The CDR3 is made up of 15 amino acids. Germline trimming cut 4 bases from V and 7 bases from J; bases unmatched to any gene: 7. Germline loops: CDR1 MNHNS, CDR2 SASEGT.